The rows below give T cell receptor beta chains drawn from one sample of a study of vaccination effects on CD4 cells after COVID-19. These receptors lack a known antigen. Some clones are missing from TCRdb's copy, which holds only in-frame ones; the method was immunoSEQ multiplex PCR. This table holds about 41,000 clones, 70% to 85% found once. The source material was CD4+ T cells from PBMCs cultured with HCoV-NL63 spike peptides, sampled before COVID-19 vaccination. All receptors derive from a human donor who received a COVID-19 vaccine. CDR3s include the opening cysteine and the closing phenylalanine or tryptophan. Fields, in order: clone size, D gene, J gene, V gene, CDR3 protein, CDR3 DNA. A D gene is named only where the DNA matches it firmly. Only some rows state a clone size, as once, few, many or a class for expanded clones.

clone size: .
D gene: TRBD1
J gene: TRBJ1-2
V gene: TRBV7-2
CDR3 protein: CASSLAQGARYGYTF
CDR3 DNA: TGTGCCAGCAGCTTAGCCCAGGGGGCGCGGTATGGCTACACCTTC

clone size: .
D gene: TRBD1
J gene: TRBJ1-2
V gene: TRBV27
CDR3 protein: CASSSDRGHGYTF
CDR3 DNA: TGTGCCAGCAGCTCCGACAGGGGCCATGGCTACACCTTC

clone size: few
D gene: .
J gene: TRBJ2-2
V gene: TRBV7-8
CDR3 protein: CASSLGGPNTGELFF
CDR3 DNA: TGTGCCAGCAGCTTAGGTGGCCCGAACACCGGGGAGCTGTTTTTT

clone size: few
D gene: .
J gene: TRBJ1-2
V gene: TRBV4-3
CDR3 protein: CASSQGNNYGYTF
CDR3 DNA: TGCGCCAGCAGCCAAGGTAACAACTATGGCTACACCTTC

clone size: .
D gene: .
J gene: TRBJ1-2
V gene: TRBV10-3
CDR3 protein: CATRAVDYGYTF
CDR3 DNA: TGTGCCACCCGAGCGGTCGACTATGGCTACACCTTC

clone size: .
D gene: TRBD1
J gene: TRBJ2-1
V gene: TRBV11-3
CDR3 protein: CASSLGETGAASEQFF
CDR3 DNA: TGTGCCAGCAGCTTAGGTGAGACAGGGGCGGCAAGTGAGCAGTTCTTC

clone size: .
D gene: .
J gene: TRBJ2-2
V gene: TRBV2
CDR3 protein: CASSDGGRTGELFF
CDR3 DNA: TGTGCCAGCAGTGACGGGGGTAGGACCGGGGAGCTGTTTTTT

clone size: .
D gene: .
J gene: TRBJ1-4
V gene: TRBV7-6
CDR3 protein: CASSARANTGFNEKLFF
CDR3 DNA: TGTGCCAGCAGCGCCAGGGCCAATACAGGGTTTAATGAAAAACTGTTTTTT

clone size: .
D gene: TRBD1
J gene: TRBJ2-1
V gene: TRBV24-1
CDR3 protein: CATSDSPGTGVNEQFF
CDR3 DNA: TGTGCCACCAGTGATTCACCCGGGACAGGGGTCAATGAGCAGTTCTTC

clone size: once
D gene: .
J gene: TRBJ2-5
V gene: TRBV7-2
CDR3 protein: CASSLWTSRETQYF
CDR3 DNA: TGTGCCAGCAGCTTATGGACCAGCCGAGAGACCCAGTACTTC

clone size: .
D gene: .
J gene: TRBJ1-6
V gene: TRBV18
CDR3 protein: CASQDGKGRRDSPLHF
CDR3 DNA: TGTGCCAGCCAGGACGGCAAGGGGCGTCGGGATTCACCCCTCCACTTT

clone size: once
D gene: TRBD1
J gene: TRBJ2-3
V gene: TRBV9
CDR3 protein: CASSPGTGVLGTQYF
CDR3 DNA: TGTGCCAGCAGCCCCGGGACAGGGGTTCTTGGTACGCAGTATTTT

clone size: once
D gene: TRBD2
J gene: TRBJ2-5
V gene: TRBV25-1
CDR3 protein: CASSPLGREETQYF
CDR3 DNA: TGTGCCAGCAGCCCCCTGGGGAGGGAAGAGACCCAGTACTTC

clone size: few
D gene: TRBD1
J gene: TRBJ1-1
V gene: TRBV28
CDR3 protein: CASSYYQTGGAFF
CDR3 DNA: TGTGCCAGCAGTTATTATCAAACAGGGGGAGCTTTCTTT

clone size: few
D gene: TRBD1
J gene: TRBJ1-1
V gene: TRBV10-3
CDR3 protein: CAIRVGQMNTEAFF
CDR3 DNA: TGTGCCATCCGTGTGGGACAGATGAACACTGAAGCTTTCTTT

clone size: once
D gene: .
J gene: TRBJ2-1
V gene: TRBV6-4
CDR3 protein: CASSDGGSSYNEQFF
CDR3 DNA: TGTGCCAGCAGTGACGGCGGGTCCTCCTACAATGAGCAGTTCTTC

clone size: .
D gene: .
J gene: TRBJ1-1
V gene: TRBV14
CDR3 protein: CASSQVRGNTEAFF
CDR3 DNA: TGTGCCAGCAGCCAAGTCCGAGGGAACACTGAAGCTTTCTTT

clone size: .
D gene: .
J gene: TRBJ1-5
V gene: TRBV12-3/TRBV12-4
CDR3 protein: CASSRGRNQPQHF
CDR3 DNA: TGTGCCAGCAGTCGGGGGCGAAATCAGCCCCAGCATTTT

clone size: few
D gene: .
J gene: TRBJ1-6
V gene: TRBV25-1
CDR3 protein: CASSETIGVDSPLHF
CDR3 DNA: TGTGCCAGCAGTGAAACGATAGGGGTGGATTCACCCCTCCACTTT

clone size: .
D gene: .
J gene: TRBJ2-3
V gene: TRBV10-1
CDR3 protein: CASSESVTDPDTQYF
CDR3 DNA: TGCGCCAGCAGTGAGTCGGTGACAGACCCAGATACGCAGTATTTT

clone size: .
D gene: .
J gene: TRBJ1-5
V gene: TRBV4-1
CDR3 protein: CASSLVRAYNQPQHF
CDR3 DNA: TGCGCCAGCAGCCTAGTCCGGGCTTACAATCAGCCCCAGCATTTT

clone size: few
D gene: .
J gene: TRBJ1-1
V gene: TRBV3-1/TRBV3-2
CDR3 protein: CASSQGAGQQAFF
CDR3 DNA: TGTGCCAGCAGCCAGGGGGCGGGACAACAAGCTTTCTTT

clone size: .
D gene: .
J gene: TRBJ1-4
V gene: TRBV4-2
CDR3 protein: CASSHGPQEDEKLFF
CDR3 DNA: TGTGCCAGCAGCCACGGACCACAGGAGGATGAAAAACTGTTTTTT

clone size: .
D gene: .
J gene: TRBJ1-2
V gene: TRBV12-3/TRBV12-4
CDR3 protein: CASAKSTAGGYTF
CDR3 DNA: TGTGCCAGCGCCAAATCGACGGCCGGGGGCTACACCTTC

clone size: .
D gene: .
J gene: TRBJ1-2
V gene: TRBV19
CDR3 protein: CASGTEDGRNTF
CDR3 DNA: TGTGCCAGTGGTACCGAGGACGGCCGCAACACCTTC

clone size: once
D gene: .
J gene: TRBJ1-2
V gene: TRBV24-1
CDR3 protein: CATSEQGLGYTF
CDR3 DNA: TGTGCCACCAGTGAGCAGGGCCTCGGCTACACCTTC

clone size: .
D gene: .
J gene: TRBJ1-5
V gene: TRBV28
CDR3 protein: CASSRDSNQPQHF
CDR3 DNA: TGTGCCAGCAGTCGGGATAGCAATCAGCCCCAGCATTTT

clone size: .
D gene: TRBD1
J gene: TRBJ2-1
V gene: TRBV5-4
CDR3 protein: CASSTDRGGYNEQFF
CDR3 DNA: TGTGCCAGCAGCACGGACAGGGGGGGTTACAATGAGCAGTTCTTC

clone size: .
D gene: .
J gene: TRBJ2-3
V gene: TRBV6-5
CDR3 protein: CASSSTRDTDTQYF
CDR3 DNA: TGTGCCAGCAGTTCTACGAGGGACACAGATACGCAGTATTTT

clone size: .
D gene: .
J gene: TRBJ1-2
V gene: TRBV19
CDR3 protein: CASSVGGYGYTF
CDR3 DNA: TGTGCCAGTAGTGTCGGGGGCTATGGCTACACCTTC

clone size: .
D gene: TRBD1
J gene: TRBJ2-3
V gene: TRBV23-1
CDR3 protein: CASSQSLRGTGGLADTQYF
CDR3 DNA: TGCGCCAGCAGTCAATCGCTTCGGGGGACAGGGGGCTTGGCAGATACGCAGTATTTT

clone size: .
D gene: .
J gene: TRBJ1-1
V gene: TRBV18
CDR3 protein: CASSPRRGNTEAFF
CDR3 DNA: TGTGCCAGCTCCCCGCGGCGGGGGAACACTGAAGCTTTCTTT

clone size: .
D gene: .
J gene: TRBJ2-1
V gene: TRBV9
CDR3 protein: CASSARPGGDEQFF
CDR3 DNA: TGTGCCAGCAGTGCAAGACCCGGGGGCGATGAGCAGTTCTTC

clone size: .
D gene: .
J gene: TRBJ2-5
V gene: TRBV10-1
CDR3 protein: CASSGGSETQYF
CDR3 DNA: TGCGCCAGCAGTGGAGGTTCGGAGACCCAGTACTTC

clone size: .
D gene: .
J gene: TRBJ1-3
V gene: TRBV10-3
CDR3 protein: CAISESDGWASGNTIYF
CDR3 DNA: TGTGCCATCAGTGAGTCAGACGGTTGGGCCTCTGGAAACACCATATATTTT

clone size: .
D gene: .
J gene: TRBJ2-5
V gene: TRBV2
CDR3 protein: CASSGLDRYQETQYF
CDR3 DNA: TGTGCCAGCAGTGGTTTAGACAGGTACCAAGAGACCCAGTACTTC

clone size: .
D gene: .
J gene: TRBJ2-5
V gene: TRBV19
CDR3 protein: CASSAIAQETQYF
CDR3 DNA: TGTGCCAGTAGTGCAATAGCCCAAGAGACCCAGTACTTC

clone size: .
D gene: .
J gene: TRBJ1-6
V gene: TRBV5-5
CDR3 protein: CASSLDLLPLHF
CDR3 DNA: TGTGCCAGCAGCTTGGATCTACTTCCCCTCCACTTT

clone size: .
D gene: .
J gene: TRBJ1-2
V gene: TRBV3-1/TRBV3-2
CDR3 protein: CASSQESGRRGYTF
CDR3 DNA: TGTGCCAGCAGCCAAGAATCGGGGCGACGGGGCTACACCTTC

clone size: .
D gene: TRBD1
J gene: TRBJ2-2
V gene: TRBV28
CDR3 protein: CASREQGANTGELFF
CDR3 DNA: TGTGCCAGCAGGGAACAGGGGGCGAACACCGGGGAGCTGTTTTTT

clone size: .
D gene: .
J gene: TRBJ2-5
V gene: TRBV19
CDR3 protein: CASSTTDQETQYF
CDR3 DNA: TGTGCCAGTAGTACGACAGACCAAGAGACCCAGTACTTC